Here is one T cell receptor (beta chain) with its context. Its antigen has not been determined. No qualities accompany the bases; no much larger clone lies one base away. V lost 0 bases and J lost 3 bases, and the count of bases not matched to a germline gene is 3. Reading from cysteine to phenylalanine, the CDR3 counts 15 amino acids. The DNA shown is the 45-base CDR3, in frame from base 1. The germline V gene (reference sequence) sets CDR1 to SGHNT and CDR2 to YYREEE. This specimen comes from a study of blood T cell repertoires in COVID-19 (dated by TCRdb to 2020 to 2021). Broadly, across the study: Collaborator samples came from the United States, Italy and Spain and covered acute and convalescent phases of COVID-19. Nearly every sample came with metadata listing a de-identified subject ID, COVID-19 status, age in years and sex. Where HLA class I and class II types were available, the types were taken from metadata supplied by the sample provider, not from assay-based typing. The dataset comprised deeply sampled blood TCRbeta repertoires from subjects exposed to, actively infected with, or recovered from COVID-19. The material from the prospective study consisted of cDNA or gDNA derived from T cells, B-cell-depleted T cells, or PBMCs. A freely available public database, intended as a resource for researchers studying the immune response to SARS-CoV-2, is where the repertoires were released. The samples were drawn from two sources: the first 160 participants of the ongoing ImmuneRACE study, and 1,254 subjects contributed by 6 global collaborators.

At one collaborating source in Seattle, patients were enrolled during active infection and were followed longitudinally through the course of disease. Collaborating institutions collected whole blood in K2EDTA tubes following their own protocols. For TCRbeta analysis, collaborator samples were shipped as frozen whole blood, as isolated PBMCs, or as DNA extracted from either sample type. TCRbeta CDR3 regions were amplified from genomic DNA by means of the immunoSEQ Assay, a bias-controlled multiplex PCR. As for how the authors treated the data: Nucleated cell counts per sample were estimated from amplification of reference gene primers within the assay. Sequence reads were collapsed and filtered to measure the absolute abundance of every unique TCRbeta CDR3 rearrangement. For each sample, productive Simpson clonality was calculated as the square root of Simpson's diversity index across productive rearrangements. The clones in this table, taken by TCRdb from immuneACCESS, are in-frame only. Not every clone is retained; where verified, under half of the shortfall comes from an unresolved V gene, and the cause of the rest is unknown. V, J and clone size were drawn from that table, and D and trimming were deduced from the DNA. Recorded for this sample are about 60,000 clones; 65% to 90% of them occurred a single time. Roughly a tenth of the sample is in the top ten clones.

General conclusions and limits of the study: Clinical and demographic metadata were provided uncurated, with the amount varying by source and participant.

The receptor chain draws on TRBV5-4 and TRBJ2-3, with TRBD2 identical over 8 junction bases. The specimen sequenced was peripheral blood. The clonotype was recovered from a man in his fifties or sixties with COVID-19, enrolled during active disease. Here is the DNA: TGTGCCAGCAGCTTGGGCGGGAGGAATACAGATACGCAGTATTTT. This translates into CASSLGGRNTDTQYF.